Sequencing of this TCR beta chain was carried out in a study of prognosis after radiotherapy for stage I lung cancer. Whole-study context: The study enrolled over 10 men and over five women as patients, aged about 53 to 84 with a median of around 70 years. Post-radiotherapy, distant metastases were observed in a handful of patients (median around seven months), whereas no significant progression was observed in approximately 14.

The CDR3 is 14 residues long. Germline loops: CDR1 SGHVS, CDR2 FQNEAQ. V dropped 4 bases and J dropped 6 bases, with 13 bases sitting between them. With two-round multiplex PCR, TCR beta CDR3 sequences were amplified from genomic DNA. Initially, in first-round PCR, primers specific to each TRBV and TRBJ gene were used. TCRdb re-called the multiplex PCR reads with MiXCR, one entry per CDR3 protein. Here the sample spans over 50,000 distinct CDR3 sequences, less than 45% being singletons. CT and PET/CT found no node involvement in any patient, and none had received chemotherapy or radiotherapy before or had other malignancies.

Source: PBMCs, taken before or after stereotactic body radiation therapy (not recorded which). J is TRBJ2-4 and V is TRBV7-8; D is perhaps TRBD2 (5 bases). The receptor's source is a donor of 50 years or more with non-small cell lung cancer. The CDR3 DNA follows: TGTGCCAGCAGCTCCCGGACTCGCGCAAACATTCAGTACTTC. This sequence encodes CASSSRTRANIQYF.